This record looks at one T cell receptor (beta chain) sequence and its context. The V gene end was trimmed by 5 bases and the J gene end by 7 bases; junction bases not matched to a gene: 1. This CDR3 spans 12 amino acids. These data belong to a study of blood T cell repertoires in COVID-19. About the research overall: Samples taken during acute and convalescent COVID-19 were collected in the United States, Italy and Spain. Sources were T cells, B-cell-depleted T cells, or PBMCs; the material itself was cDNA or gDNA.

Under the authors' procedure: Researchers report that nucleated cell counts were estimated from reference gene primer amplification. Repertoires were generated with immunoSEQ multiplex PCR, while TCRdb's copy carries only in-frame clones and drops some. V, J and clone size were drawn from that table, and D and trimming were deduced from the DNA. The table has some 290,000 clones, approximately 86% seen once; the top ten hold 3.6%. V usage is TRBV12-3 or TRBV12-4 and J usage is TRBJ1-2, with 10 bases aligning to TRBD1. The material sequenced was peripheral blood. The clonotype originates from a man younger than 35 with active or convalescent COVID-19. This chain's CDR3 is CASSGTGVGYTF. As DNA, the CDR3 is TGTGCCAGCAGTGGGACAGGGGTTGGCTACACCTTC.